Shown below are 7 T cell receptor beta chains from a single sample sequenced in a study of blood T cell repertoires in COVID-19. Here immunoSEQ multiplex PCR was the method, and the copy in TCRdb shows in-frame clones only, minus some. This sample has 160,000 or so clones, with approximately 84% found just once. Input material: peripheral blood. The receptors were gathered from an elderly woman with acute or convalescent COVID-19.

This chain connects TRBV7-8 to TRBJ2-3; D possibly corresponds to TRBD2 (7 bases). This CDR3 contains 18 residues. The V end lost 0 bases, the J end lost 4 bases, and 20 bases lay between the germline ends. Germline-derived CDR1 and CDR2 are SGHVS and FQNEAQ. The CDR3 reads CASSLARGALYMADTQYF. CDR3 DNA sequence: TGTGCCAGCAGCTTAGCCCGGGGGGCCCTGTATATGGCAGATACGCAGTATTTT. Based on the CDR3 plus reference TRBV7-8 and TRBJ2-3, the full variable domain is GAGVSQSPRYKVAKRGQDVALRCDPISGHVSLFWYQQALGQGPEFLTYFQNEAQLDKSGLPSDRFFAERPEGSVSTLKIQRTQQEDSAVYLCASSLARGALYMADTQYFGPGTRLTVL.

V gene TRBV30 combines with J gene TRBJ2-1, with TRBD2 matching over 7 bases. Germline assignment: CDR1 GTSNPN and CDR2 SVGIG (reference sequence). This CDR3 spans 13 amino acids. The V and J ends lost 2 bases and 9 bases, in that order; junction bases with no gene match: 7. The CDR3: CAWSRGPGGEQFF. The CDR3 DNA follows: TGTGCCTGGAGTAGAGGGCCGGGGGGTGAGCAGTTCTTC.

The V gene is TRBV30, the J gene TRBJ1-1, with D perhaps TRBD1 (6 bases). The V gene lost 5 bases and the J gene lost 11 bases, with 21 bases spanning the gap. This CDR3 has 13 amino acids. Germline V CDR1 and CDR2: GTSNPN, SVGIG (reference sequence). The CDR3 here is CAWLDRVKTRAFF. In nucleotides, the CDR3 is TGTGCCTGGCTGGACAGAGTGAAAACGCGGGCTTTCTTT.

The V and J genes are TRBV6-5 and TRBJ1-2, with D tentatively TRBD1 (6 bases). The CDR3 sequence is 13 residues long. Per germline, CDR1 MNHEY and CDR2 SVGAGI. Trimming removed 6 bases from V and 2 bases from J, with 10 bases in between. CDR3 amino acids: CASRLDRNYGYTF. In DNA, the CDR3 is TGTGCCAGCAGATTAGACAGGAACTATGGCTACACCTTC.

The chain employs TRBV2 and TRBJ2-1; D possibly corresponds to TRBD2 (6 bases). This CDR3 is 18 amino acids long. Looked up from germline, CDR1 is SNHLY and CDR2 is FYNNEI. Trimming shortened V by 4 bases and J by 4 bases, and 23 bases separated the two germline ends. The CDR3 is CASSVGLIGGASYNEQFF. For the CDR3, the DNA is TGTGCCAGCAGTGTGGGACTTATAGGCGGGGCGAGTTACAATGAGCAGTTCTTC.

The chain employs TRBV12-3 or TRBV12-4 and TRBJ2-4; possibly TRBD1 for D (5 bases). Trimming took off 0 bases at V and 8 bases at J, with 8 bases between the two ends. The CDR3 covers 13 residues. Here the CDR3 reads CASSLAGADIQYF. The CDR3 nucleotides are TGTGCCAGCAGTTTAGCTGGGGCGGACATTCAGTACTTC.

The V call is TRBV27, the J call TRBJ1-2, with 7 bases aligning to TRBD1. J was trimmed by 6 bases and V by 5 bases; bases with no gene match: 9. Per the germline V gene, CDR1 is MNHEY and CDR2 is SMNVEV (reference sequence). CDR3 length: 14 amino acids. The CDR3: CASSAQTGRNGYTF. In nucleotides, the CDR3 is TGTGCCAGCAGTGCACAGACAGGGAGGAATGGCTACACCTTC.